A single T cell receptor (beta chain) is shown here with its context. Its antigen remains unidentified. This record belongs to a study of shared clonotypes between healthy human individuals. Study-wide points: Compared with clonotypes that all four donors shared, non-shared clonotypes had lower generation probabilities. In this cohort, only blood was sampled, and tissue repertoires likely differ.

Researchers partitioned CD4+ cells into CD45RA+ naive and CD45RA-negative memory subsets. Template for every sorted-subset replicate PCR totaled around 200 ng DNA, tens of thousands of T cell genomes. Repertoires were generated with immunoSEQ multiplex PCR, while TCRdb's copy carries only in-frame clones and drops some. The repertoire holds more than 400,000 clones, with about 95% as singletons. CDR1 SGHRS and CDR2 YFSETQ come from the germline V gene. The CDR3 is 15 amino acids. The junction had 6 bases not matched to a gene; V was cut back by 0 bases and J by 3 bases. The V call is TRBV5-1, the J call TRBJ2-7; TRBD2 aligns across 7 bases. Sequencing used naive CD4+ T cells sorted from blood. Subset: CD45RA+ positively selected. This clonotype was obtained from a woman aged 25 to 39 in good health. This CDR3 reads CASSLEAGKIYEQYF. DNA for the CDR3: TGCGCCAGCAGCTTGGAAGCGGGGAAGATCTACGAGCAGTACTTC.